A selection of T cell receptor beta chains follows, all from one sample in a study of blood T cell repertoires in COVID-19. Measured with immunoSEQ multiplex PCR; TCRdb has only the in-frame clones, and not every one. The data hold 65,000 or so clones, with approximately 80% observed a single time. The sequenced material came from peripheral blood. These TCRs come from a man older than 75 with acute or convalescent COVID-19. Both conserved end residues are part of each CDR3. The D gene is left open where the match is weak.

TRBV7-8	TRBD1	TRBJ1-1	CASRRDRNTEAFF
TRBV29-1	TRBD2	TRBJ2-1	CSVGGLAGRGNEQFF
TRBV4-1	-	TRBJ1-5	CASSQDPVGVHQPQHF
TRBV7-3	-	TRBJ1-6	CASSLDSVGGSPLHF
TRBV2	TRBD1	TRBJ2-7	CASSDGTGAPSYEQYF
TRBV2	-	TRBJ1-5	CASSDLEYLHQPQHF
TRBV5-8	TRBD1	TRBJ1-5	CASSLGQGANQPQHF
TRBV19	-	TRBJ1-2	CASSIAHSGYGYTF
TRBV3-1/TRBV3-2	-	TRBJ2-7	CASSPRDPTYEQYF
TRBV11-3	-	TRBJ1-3	CASSLVGGAGNTIYF
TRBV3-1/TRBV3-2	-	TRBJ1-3	CASSQLSRSSGNTIYF
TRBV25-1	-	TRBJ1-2	CASSATTGWFGYTF
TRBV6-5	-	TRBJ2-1	CASGVVESSYNEQFF
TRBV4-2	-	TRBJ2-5	CASSQDQKGRAETQYF
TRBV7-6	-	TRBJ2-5	CASSFRTGSETQYF
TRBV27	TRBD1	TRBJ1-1	CASSLVRGRSRAFF
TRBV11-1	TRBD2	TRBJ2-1	CASGNGGAMEDEQFF
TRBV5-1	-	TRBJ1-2	CASSLEAGAGYGYTF
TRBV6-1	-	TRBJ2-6	CASSVSGHLSSGANVLTF
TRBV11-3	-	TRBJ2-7	CASSPQRTTYEQYF
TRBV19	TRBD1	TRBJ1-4	CASLSPGQNEKLFF
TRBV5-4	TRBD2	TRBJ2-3	CASSAGLAGGNTDTQYF
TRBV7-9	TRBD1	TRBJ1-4	CASSEGQGNEKLFF
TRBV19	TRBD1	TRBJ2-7	CASSPRQGRDEQYF
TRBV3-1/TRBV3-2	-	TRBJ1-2	CASSPTGIYGYTF
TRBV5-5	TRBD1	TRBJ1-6	CASSPLAGQGSPLHF
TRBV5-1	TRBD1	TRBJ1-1	CASRFGDRGNTEAFF
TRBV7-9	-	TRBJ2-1	CASSLPLQGNEQFF
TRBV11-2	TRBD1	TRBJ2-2	CASSLVQGPLELFF
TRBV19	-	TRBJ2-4	CASSDRPLAKNIQYF
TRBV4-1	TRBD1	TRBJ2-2	CASSPKTGGIGGELFF
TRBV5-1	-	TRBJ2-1	CASSGGMGYNEQFF
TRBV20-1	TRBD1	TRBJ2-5	CSASFGQGATETQYF
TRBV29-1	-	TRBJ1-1	CSAEPGKGAFF
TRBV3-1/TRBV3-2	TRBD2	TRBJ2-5	CASSQDVGGAGTQYF
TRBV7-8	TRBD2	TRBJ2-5	CASSRDYQETQYF
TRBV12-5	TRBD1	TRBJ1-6	CASSRGPANSPLHF
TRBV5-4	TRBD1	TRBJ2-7	CASSPLQGMYEQYF
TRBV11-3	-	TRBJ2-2	CAGGAENTGELFF
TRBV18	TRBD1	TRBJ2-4	CASSPGQRQRIQYF
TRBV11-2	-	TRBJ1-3	CASTPQGRSGNTIYF
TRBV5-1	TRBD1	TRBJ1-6	CASSLGDRGRSPLHF
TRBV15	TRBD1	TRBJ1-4	CATSRESTGGWEKLFF
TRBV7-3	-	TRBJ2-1	CASSFAGGYNEQFF